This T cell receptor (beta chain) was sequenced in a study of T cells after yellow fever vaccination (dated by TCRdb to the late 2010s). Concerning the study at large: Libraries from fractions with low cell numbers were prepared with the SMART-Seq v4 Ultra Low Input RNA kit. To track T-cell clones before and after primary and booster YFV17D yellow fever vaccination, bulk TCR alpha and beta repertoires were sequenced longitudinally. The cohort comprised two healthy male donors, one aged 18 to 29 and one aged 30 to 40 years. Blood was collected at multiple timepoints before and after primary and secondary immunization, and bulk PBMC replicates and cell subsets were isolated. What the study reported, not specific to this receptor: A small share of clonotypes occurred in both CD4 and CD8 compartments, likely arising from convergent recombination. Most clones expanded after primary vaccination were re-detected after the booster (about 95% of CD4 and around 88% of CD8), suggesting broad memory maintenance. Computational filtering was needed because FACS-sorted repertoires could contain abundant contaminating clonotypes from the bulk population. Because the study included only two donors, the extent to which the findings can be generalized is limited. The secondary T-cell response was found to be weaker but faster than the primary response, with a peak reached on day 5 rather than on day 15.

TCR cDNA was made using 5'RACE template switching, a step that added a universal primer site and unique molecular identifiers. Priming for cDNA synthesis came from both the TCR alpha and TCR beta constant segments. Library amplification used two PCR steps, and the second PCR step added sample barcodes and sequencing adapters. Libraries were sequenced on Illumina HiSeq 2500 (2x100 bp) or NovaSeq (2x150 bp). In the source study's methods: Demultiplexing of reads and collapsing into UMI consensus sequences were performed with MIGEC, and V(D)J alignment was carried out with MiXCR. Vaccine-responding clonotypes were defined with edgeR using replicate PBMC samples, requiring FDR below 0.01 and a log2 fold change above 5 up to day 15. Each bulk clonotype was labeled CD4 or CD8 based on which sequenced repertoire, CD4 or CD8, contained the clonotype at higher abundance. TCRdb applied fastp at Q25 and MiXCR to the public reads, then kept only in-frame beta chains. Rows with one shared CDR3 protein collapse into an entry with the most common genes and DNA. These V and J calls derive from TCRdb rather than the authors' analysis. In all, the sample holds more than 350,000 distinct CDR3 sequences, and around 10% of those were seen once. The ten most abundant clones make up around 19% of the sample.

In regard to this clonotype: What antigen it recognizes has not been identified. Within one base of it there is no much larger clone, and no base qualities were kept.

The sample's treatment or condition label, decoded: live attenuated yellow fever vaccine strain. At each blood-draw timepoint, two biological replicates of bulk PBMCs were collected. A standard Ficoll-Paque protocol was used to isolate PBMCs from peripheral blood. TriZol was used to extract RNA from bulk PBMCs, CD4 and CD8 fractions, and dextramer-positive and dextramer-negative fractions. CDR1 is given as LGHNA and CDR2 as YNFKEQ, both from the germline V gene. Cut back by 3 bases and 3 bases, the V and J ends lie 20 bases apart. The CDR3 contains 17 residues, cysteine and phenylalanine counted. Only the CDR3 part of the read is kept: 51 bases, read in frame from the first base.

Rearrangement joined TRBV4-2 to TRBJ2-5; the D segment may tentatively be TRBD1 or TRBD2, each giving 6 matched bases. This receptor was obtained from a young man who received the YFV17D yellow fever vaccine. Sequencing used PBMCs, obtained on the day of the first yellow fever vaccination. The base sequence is TGTGCCAGCAGCCAGGGCTCGTCGGGGGCCCTAGAAGAGACCCAGTACTTC. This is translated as CASSQGSSGALEETQYF.